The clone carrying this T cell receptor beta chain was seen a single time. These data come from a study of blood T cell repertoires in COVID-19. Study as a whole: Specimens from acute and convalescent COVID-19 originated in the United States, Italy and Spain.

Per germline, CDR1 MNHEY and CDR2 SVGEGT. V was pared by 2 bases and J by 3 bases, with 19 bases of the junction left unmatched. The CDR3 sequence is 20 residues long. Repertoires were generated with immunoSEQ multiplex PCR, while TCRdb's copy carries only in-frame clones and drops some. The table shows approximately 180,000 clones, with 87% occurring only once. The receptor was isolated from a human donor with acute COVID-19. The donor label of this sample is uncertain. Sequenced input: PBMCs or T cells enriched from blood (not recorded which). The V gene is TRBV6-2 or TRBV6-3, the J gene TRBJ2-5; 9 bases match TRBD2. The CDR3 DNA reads TGTGCCAGCAGTTACACGGGTAGCGGGGGCCCCCGTCAGAAGGAAGAGACCCAGTACTTC. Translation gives CASSYTGSGGPRQKEETQYF.